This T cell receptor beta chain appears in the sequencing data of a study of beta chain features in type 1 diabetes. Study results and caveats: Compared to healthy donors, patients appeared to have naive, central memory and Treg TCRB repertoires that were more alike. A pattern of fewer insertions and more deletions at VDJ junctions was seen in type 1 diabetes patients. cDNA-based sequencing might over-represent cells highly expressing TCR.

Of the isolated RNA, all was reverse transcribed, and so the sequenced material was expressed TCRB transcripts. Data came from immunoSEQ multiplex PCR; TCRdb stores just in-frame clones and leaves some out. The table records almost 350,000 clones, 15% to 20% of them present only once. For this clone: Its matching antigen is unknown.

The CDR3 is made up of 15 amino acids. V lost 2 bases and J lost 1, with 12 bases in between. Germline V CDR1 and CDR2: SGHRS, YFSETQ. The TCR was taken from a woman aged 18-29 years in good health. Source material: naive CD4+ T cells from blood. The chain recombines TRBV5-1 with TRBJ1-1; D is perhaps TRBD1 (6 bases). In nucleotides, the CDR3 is TGCGCCAGCAGCTTAGGGGGGGAATGGAACACTGAAGCTTTCTTT. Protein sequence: CASSLGGEWNTEAFF.